This is a list of T cell receptor beta chains from one sample in a study of cytomegalovirus exposure and HLA in healthy donors. Assay: immunoSEQ multiplex PCR; the TCRdb copy retains only in-frame clones and omits some. The sample lists some 150,000 clones, around 72% occurring once. Sequencing was performed on PBMCs. Receptor source: a man between 50 and 59 years old in good health and CMV-seropositive. Both conserved end residues are trimmed from each CDR3.

V,J,CDR3
TRBV5-6,TRBJ2-7,ASSRDIRLY
TRBV29-1,TRBJ2-7,SVEDLLHEQY
TRBV19,TRBJ2-2,ASSTRDLQTGELF
TRBV5-1,TRBJ1-1,ASSFGSEYTEAF
TRBV5-1,TRBJ2-5,ASSRGQGAISETQY
TRBV11-2,TRBJ1-6,ASSSRSGQGNSPLH
TRBV6-4,TRBJ2-1,ASSPGGGDEQF
TRBV7-2,TRBJ2-3,ASSPRRAEDTQY
TRBV2,TRBJ2-4,ASSGGQGREAKNIQY
TRBV19,TRBJ2-3,ASSFAGGADTQY
TRBV7-8,TRBJ1-1,ASSLERVNTEAF
TRBV6-1,TRBJ1-2,ASSEGPPTNYGYT
TRBV9,TRBJ2-3,ASSVGGPEGDTQY
TRBV9,TRBJ1-4,ASSPGRLFEKLF
TRBV29-1,TRBJ2-1,SVEKGLAGGNEQF
TRBV5-8,TRBJ1-5,ASSLVTGTTQH
TRBV10-2,TRBJ2-7,ASRIPSGVEQY
TRBV2,TRBJ1-1,ASSALQGGTEAF
TRBV19,TRBJ1-5,ASGRNQPQH
TRBV7-9,TRBJ2-7,ASSLGYRGTSSYEQY
TRBV27,TRBJ1-5,ASSFRGYNQPQH
TRBV4-1,TRBJ1-2,ASSQEGQGTNYGYT
TRBV7-8,TRBJ2-1,ASSPGLGYNEQF
TRBV4-2,TRBJ2-2,ASSQVGAGANTGELF
TRBV11-3,TRBJ2-5,ASSLDPDQETQY
TRBV18,TRBJ2-5,ASSPRGGAPHGTQY
TRBV29-1,TRBJ2-1,SVTGVVNEQF
TRBV27,TRBJ2-1,ASSPRTSGDYNEQF
TRBV29-1,TRBJ1-2,SVDAGGYGYT
TRBV5-1,TRBJ2-5,ASSLGPSGRETQY
TRBV5-1,TRBJ1-6,ASSLRGTDYSPLH
TRBV9,TRBJ1-5,ASSREFNQPQH
TRBV5-6,TRBJ2-6,ASSSGSGANVLT
TRBV29-1,TRBJ2-5,SVAGLAGWETQY
TRBV4-1,TRBJ2-2,ASSQEPLPNTGELF
TRBV6-6,TRBJ1-3,AIRRDRGNTIY
TRBV7-9,TRBJ2-1,ASSLDGTSGSYEQF